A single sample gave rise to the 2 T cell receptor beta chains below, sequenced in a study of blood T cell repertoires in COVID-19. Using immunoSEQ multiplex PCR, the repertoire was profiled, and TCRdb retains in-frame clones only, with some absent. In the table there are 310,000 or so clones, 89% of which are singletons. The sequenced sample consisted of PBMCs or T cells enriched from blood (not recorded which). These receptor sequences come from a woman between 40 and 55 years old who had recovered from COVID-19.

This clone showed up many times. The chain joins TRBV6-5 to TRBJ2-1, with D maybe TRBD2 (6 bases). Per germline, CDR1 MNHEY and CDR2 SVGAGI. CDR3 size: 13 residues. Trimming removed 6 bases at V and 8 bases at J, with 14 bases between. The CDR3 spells CASSLAGYDEQFF. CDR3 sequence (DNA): TGTGCCAGCAGCCTTGCGGGGTACGATGAGCAGTTCTTC.

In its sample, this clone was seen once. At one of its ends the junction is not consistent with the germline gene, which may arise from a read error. The CDR3: CASSQDTGPYNEQFF. The CDR3 DNA reads TGCGCCAGCAGCCAAGATACCGGTCCCTATAATGAGCAGTTCTTC. The chain combines TRBV4-3 with TRBJ2-1; D not certain. CDR1 is LGHNA and CDR2 is YSLEER in the germline V gene. The CDR3 consists of 15 residues.